This entry features one TCR beta chain sequence. Antigen: not known. TCRdb itself ran the 5' RACE reads through MiXCR, one entry per CDR3 protein. Counted here are about 210,000 distinct CDR3 sequences, 27% occurring once; the ten biggest clones make up over 9.5%. CDR1 and CDR2 from the germline V gene are DFQATT and SNEGSKA (reference sequence). The CDR3 length is 14 residues. The germline V and J ends were trimmed by 6 bases and 0 bases, with 12 bases remaining between them. The sample belongs to a study of T-cell memory formation after mild COVID-19. Study information: Each donor largely had its own TCR clusters.

Regarding the study as a whole: Contracting CD8+ clones were enriched in EMRA, CD4+ mainly in CM and EM. Later expanders leaned CD4+, whereas day 15 to 85 contracting clones were balanced CD4/CD8. A second wave of clones peaked on day 37, and their SARS-CoV-2 specificity went unconfirmed.

Sequences were obtained from PBMCs or a T cell subset sorted from them (not recorded which). The chain employs TRBV20-1 and TRBJ2-1, with D possibly TRBD1 on 6 matching bases. This TCR came from an adult woman who had mild COVID-19 (a few samples of this study predate the infection). Cell type and time point are not known. The DNA for the CDR3 is TGCAGTGCAAGACAGGCGAGCTCCTACAATGAGCAGTTCTTC. Protein product: CSARQASSYNEQFF.